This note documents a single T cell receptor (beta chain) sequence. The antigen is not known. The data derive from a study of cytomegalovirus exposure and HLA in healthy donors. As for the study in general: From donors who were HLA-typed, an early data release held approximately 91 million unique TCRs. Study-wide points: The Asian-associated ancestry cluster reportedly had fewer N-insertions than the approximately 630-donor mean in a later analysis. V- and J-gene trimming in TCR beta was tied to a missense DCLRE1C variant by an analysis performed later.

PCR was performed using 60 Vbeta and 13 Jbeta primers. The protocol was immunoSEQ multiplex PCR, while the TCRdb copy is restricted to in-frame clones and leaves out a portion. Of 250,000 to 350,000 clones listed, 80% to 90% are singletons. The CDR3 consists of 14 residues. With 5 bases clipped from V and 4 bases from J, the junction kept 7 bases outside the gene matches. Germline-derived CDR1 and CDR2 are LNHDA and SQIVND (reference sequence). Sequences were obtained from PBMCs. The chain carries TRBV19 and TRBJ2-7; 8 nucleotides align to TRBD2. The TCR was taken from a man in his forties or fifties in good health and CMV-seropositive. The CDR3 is CASSAAGGLYEQYF. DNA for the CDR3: TGTGCCAGTAGTGCTGCGGGAGGATTGTACGAGCAGTACTTC.